This T cell receptor beta chain was observed in a study of Graves' ophthalmopathy and Graves' hyperthyroidism. Concerning this clonotype itself: Its specificity is not known.

Whole-study results and caveats: The model's ophthalmopathy progression predictions had roughly 69% sensitivity and less than 75% specificity.

The authors amplified TCR beta CDR3 regions from RNA transcripts. Second-round multiplex PCR followed a first-round RT-PCR using HTBI primers. TCRdb independently ran MiXCR on the multiplex PCR reads; one entry per CDR3 protein. The sample lists over a million distinct CDR3 sequences, 35% to 45% occurring once. The CDR3 spans 15 residues. Trimming took 0 bases from V and 0 from J, leaving 5 bases between them. Germline CDR1 is MNHEY and CDR2 is SVGAGI. The chain carries TRBV6-5 and TRBJ1-4; D gene ambiguous. Source material: peripheral blood or thyroid tissue (not recorded which). The source is an adult man with Graves' hyperthyroidism. CDR3 protein: CASSYSEATNEKLFF. In DNA form, the CDR3 reads TGTGCCAGCAGTTACTCGGAGGCAACTAATGAAAAACTGTTTTTT.